Listed here are 8 T cell receptor beta chains from one sample, sequenced in a study of T cell clusters in autoimmune cytopenias. TRB amplification used 200 to 250 ng of peripheral blood genomic DNA. TRB was amplified by touch-down multiplex PCR, primer pools A and B combined. TCRdb reprocessed the multiplex PCR reads; each CDR3 protein has one entry and no DNA is given. Its table lists more than 12,000 distinct CDR3 sequences. The data also belong to a second study, concerning T cell repertoires in aging, cancer and after chemotherapy.

The sample taken for sequencing was peripheral blood. These receptors were taken from a human donor in good health.

The chain combines TRBV19 with TRBJ1-5; TCRdb indicates TRBD1, and absent DNA this call remains unverified. CDR3 length: 14 amino acids. Germline lookup yields CDR1 LNHDA and CDR2 SQIVND (reference sequence). The chain's CDR3 is CASSGGVGNQPQHF. The variable domain in full, completed from reference TRBV19 and TRBJ1-5, reads DGGITQSPKYLFRKEGQNVTLSCEQNLNHDAMYWYRQDPGQGLRLIYYSQIVNDFQKGDIAEGYSVSREKKESFPLTVTSAQKNPTAFYLCASSGGVGNQPQHFGDGTRLSIL.

This chain uses TRBV18 with TRBJ2-3; the TCRdb D gene call, TRBD2, has no DNA to confirm it. The CDR3 sequence is 17 residues long. Germline lookup yields CDR1 KGHSH and CDR2 LQKENI. CDR3 protein: CASSLPGLAGGTDTQYF.

The chain uses TRBV18 and TRBJ1-4; the TRBD1 assignment by TCRdb is unverifiable without DNA. The CDR3 covers 15 residues. Germline CDR1 and CDR2: KGHSH and LQKENI. The CDR3 reads CASSPPAGDHEKLFF.

The chain uses TRBV6-1 and TRBJ2-1; TCRdb gives TRBD2 as the D gene, but with no DNA this cannot be confirmed. Germline V gives CDR1 MNHNS, CDR2 SASEGT. The CDR3 covers 13 residues. The CDR3 sequence: CASSSGLSNEQFF.

J is TRBJ1-6 and V is TRBV19; TCRdb outputs TRBD1, but without DNA this stays unchecked. Per the germline V gene, CDR1 is LNHDA and CDR2 is SQIVND (reference sequence). CDR3 length: 15 residues. CDR3 loop: CASSGTQGKNSPLHF.

Frequency places this clonotype as medium-sized. V gene TRBV19 combines with J gene TRBJ1-5. Germline lookup yields CDR1 LNHDA and CDR2 SQIVND (reference sequence). This CDR3 is 13 amino acids long. CDR3 residues: CASSIRGNQPQHF.

The chain's CDR3 is CSVETRSATNEKLFF. This sequence joins TRBV29-1 and TRBJ1-4. The CDR3 loop spans 15 amino acids. Germline values: CDR1 SQVTM, CDR2 ANQGSEA.

V usage is TRBV6-6 and J usage is TRBJ2-3. Germline CDR1 MNHNY, CDR2 SVGAGI (reference sequence). This CDR3 contains 12 residues. The CDR3 sequence: CASSMGTDTQYF.